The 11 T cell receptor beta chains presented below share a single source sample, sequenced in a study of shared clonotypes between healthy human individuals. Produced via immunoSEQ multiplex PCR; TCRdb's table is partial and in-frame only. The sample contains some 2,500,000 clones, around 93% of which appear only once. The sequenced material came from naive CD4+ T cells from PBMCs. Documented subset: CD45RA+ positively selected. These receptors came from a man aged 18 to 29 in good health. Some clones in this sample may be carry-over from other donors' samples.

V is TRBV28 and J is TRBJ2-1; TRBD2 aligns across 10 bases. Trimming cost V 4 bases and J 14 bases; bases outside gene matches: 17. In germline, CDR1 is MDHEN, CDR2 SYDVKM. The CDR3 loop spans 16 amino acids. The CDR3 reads CASSSGQRAGGIKEFF. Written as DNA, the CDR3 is TGTGCCAGCAGTTCCGGTCAACGAGCGGGAGGGATTAAGGAGTTCTTC.

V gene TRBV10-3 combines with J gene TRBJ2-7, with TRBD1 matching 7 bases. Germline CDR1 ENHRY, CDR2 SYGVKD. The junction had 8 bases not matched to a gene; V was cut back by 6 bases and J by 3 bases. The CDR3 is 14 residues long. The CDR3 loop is CAIRYGQVNYEQYF. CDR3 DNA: TGTGCCATCAGATACGGACAGGTCAACTACGAGCAGTACTTC.

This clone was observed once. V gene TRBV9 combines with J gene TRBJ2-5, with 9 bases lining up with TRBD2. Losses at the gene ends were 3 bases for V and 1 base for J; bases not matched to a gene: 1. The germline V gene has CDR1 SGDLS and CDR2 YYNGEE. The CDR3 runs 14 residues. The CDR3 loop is CASSAAGGQETQYF. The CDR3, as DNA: TGTGCCAGCAGCGCAGCGGGAGGCCAAGAGACCCAGTACTTC.

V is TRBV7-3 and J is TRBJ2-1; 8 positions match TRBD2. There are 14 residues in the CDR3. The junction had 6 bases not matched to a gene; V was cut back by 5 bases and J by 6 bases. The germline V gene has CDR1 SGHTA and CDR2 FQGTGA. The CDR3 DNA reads TGTGCCAGCAGCGCGGGACTAGTGCCCAATGAGCAGTTCTTC. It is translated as CASSAGLVPNEQFF.

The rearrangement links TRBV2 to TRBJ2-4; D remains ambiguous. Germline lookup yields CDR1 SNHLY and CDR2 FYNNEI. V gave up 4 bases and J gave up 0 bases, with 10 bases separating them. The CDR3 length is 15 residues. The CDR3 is CASSGVSIAKNIQYF. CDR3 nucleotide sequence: TGTGCCAGCAGTGGTGTTTCTATAGCCAAAAACATTCAGTACTTC.

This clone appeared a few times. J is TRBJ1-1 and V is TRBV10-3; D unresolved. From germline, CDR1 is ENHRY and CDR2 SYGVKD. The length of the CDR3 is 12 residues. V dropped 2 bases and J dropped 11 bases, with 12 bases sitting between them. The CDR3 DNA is TGTGCCATCAGTGAGGAAAAGGCGAGGGCTTTCTTT. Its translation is CAISEEKARAFF.

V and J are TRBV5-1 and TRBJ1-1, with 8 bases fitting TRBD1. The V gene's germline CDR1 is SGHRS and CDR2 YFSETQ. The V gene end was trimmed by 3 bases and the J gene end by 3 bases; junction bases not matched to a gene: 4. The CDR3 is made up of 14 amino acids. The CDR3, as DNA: TGCGCCAGCAGCTCTAAGACAGGGGACACTGAAGCTTTCTTT. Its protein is CASSSKTGDTEAFF.

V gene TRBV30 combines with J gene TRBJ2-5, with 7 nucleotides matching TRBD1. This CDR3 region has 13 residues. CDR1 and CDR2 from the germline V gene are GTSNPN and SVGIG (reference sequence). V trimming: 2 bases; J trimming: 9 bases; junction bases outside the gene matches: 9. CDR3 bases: TGTGCCTGGAGTTGGGACAGCACAGGGGCCCAGTACTTC. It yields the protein CAWSWDSTGAQYF.

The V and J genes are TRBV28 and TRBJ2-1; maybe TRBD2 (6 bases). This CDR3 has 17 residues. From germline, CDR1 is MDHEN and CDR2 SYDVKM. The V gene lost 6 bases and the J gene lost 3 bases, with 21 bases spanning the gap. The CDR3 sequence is CASSRAVAVNVYNEQFF. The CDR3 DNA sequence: TGTGCCAGCAGCCGCGCGGTAGCGGTAAATGTCTACAATGAGCAGTTCTTC.

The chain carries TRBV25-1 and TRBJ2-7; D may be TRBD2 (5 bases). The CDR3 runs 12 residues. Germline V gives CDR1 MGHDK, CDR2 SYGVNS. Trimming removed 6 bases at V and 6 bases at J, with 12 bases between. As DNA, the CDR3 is TGTGCCAGCAGGTCGCTGGGAGCCGAGCAGTACTTC. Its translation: CASRSLGAEQYF.

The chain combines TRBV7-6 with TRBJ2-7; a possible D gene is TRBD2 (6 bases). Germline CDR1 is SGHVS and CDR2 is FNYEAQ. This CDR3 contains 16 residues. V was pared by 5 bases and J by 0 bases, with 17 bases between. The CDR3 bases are TGTGCCAGCAGCCCTGGAGTGGGGAGGTCCTCCTACGAGCAGTACTTC. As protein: CASSPGVGRSSYEQYF.